Listed below are T cell receptor beta chains from one sample, sequenced in a study of T cells after yellow fever vaccination. TCRdb re-analysed the 5' RACE reads in MiXCR, keeping a single row per CDR3 protein. This sample has hundreds of thousands of distinct CDR3 sequences, with approximately 6% found just once. The source was PBMCs, collected 5 days after the yellow fever booster vaccination. The receptors stem from a man aged 25 to 40 who received the YFV17D yellow fever vaccine. Each CDR3 is given with its conserved first and last residue. A D gene is named only where the DNA matches it firmly. The listing skips clone size in some rows; elsewhere it reads once, few, many or a size class.

length: 15; J: TRBJ2-3; size: many; D: TRBD2; V: TRBV7-2; DNA: TGTGCCAGCAGCTTATCTAGCGGGAGGATAGATACGCAGTATTTT; CDR3: CASSLSSGRIDTQYF
length: 12; J: TRBJ2-2; size: many; D: .; V: TRBV20-1; DNA: TGCAGTGCCCAGAAGAACACCGGGGAGCTGTTTTTT; CDR3: CSAQKNTGELFF
length: 15; J: TRBJ2-5; size: .; D: TRBD1; V: TRBV5-4; DNA: TGTGCCAGCAGCTTGGCGGCAGGGGGTAGGGAGACCCAGTACTTC; CDR3: CASSLAAGGRETQYF
length: 13; J: TRBJ1-2; size: few; D: .; V: TRBV5-1; DNA: TGCGCCAGCAGCTTGGAAGGGACCTCAGGCTACACCTTC; CDR3: CASSLEGTSGYTF
length: 19; J: TRBJ1-4; size: .; D: TRBD1; V: TRBV18; DNA: TGTGCCAGCTCGTATGCCGGGACAGGGGGCCCTACAACTAATGAAAAACTGTTTTTT; CDR3: CASSYAGTGGPTTNEKLFF
length: 17; J: TRBJ2-1; size: many; D: .; V: TRBV15; DNA: TGTGCCACCAGCAGAGGCCCCGGACACCTATCGAACAATGAGCAGTTCTTC; CDR3: CATSRGPGHLSNNEQFF
length: 15; J: TRBJ2-7; size: .; D: TRBD2; V: TRBV27; DNA: TGTGCCAGCAGTTTACGCGGCGGGAGATCCTACGAGCAGTACTTC; CDR3: CASSLRGGRSYEQYF
length: 14; J: TRBJ2-5; size: many; D: .; V: TRBV7-2; DNA: TGTGCCAGCAGCTTAGGCCTGGCTTCCGGGACCCAGTACTTC; CDR3: CASSLGLASGTQYF
length: 14; J: TRBJ2-3; size: few; D: TRBD1; V: TRBV5-1; DNA: TGCGCCAGCAGCTTCCGGACAGGCTCGGATACGCAGTATTTT; CDR3: CASSFRTGSDTQYF
length: 15; J: TRBJ1-2; size: .; D: .; V: TRBV20-1; DNA: TGCAGTGCTAGAGACCATAAGGGGCGCGGCTATGGCTACACCTTC; CDR3: CSARDHKGRGYGYTF
length: 17; J: TRBJ1-1; size: few; D: TRBD1; V: TRBV6-5; DNA: TGTGCCACCCTCAGGGGGCGAGGAAAGACAGGGAACACTGAAGCTTTCTTT; CDR3: CATLRGRGKTGNTEAFF
length: 15; J: TRBJ1-1; size: .; D: .; V: TRBV5-6; DNA: TGTGCCAGCAGCTTGAGGACCAGGCGGGACACTGAAGCTTTCTTT; CDR3: CASSLRTRRDTEAFF
length: 17; J: TRBJ2-7; size: .; D: .; V: TRBV10-3; DNA: TGTGCCATCAGTGAGGGGGCCGAGGGGTACTTCCGCTACGAGCAGTACTTC; CDR3: CAISEGAEGYFRYEQYF
length: 17; J: TRBJ2-3; size: .; D: TRBD2; V: TRBV3-1; DNA: TGTGCCTGCACCCAATTTTCAGTAGCGGGAGGGAGGTATACGCAGTATTTT; CDR3: CACTQFSVAGGRYTQYF
length: 14; J: TRBJ2-2; size: .; D: TRBD1; V: TRBV10-2; DNA: TGCGCCAGCGGAGACAGGGGGAACACCGGGGAGCTGTTTTTT; CDR3: CASGDRGNTGELFF
length: 14; J: TRBJ2-5; size: many; D: .; V: TRBV28; DNA: TGTGCCAGCAGTCTGCAGGGCAGCCAAGAGACCCAGTACTTC; CDR3: CASSLQGSQETQYF
length: 15; J: TRBJ2-5; size: few; D: TRBD2; V: TRBV5-1; DNA: TGCGCCAGCAGGAGTTCTAGCGGGAGTTTAGAGACCCAGTACTTC; CDR3: CASRSSSGSLETQYF
length: 15; J: TRBJ1-2; size: many; D: .; V: TRBV27; DNA: TGTGCCAGCAGTCTTGGGCTGCCTTCATACTATGGCTACACCTTC; CDR3: CASSLGLPSYYGYTF
length: 16; J: TRBJ2-3; size: .; D: TRBD2; V: TRBV5-4; DNA: TGTGCCAGCAGCTCCCCGACTAGCGGTAGCACAGATACGCAGTATTTT; CDR3: CASSSPTSGSTDTQYF
length: 15; J: TRBJ2-7; size: many; D: TRBD2; V: TRBV4-3; DNA: TGCGCCAGCAGCCTAGACGGGACTAGTCGCTACGAGCAGTACTTC; CDR3: CASSLDGTSRYEQYF
length: 14; J: TRBJ2-7; size: few; D: .; V: TRBV7-2; DNA: TGTGCCAGCTCAGCGGACGGGTTCTCCTACGAGCAGTACTTC; CDR3: CASSADGFSYEQYF
length: 12; J: TRBJ2-1; size: many; D: .; V: TRBV24-1; DNA: TGTGCCACCAGTGAGGGGAGTAATGAGCAGTTCTTC; CDR3: CATSEGSNEQFF
length: 13; J: TRBJ1-2; size: .; D: .; V: TRBV6-5; DNA: TGTGCCAGCACCCCTTACCGGGGCTATGGCTACACCTTC; CDR3: CASTPYRGYGYTF
length: 14; J: TRBJ2-5; size: few; D: .; V: TRBV28; DNA: TGTGCCAGCAGCCCAGCGGGTCAACAAGAGACCCAGTACTTC; CDR3: CASSPAGQQETQYF
length: 18; J: TRBJ2-3; size: many; D: TRBD2; V: TRBV20-1; DNA: TGCAGTGCTCGCACCGGGACTAGCGGGAGGGCCCCTAAAGATACGCAGTATTTT; CDR3: CSARTGTSGRAPKDTQYF
length: 15; J: TRBJ1-5; size: many; D: .; V: TRBV18; DNA: TGTGCCAGCTCAATTAGCTCGGCCAGCAATCAGCCCCAGCATTTT; CDR3: CASSISSASNQPQHF
length: 17; J: TRBJ2-7; size: .; D: .; V: TRBV7-6; DNA: TGTGCCAGCAGCTTAGGGGTGGGCATCAAACCCTCCTACGAGCAGTACTTC; CDR3: CASSLGVGIKPSYEQYF
length: 18; J: TRBJ2-2; size: .; D: TRBD2; V: TRBV4-3; DNA: TGCGCCAGCAGCCCCCAGGGCGGGAGAGGGGCGAACACCGGGGAGCTGTTTTTT; CDR3: CASSPQGGRGANTGELFF
length: 15; J: TRBJ2-3; size: many; D: .; V: TRBV27; DNA: TGTGCCAGCCAGGCCGTACGAGGTATCACAGATACGCAGTATTTT; CDR3: CASQAVRGITDTQYF
length: 16; J: TRBJ1-2; size: few; D: .; V: TRBV29-1; DNA: TGCAGCGTTGAAGACCCTAACTTTTTGGACAGCTATGGCTACACCTTC; CDR3: CSVEDPNFLDSYGYTF
length: 12; J: TRBJ2-3; size: .; D: .; V: TRBV12-3/TRBV12-4; DNA: TGTGCCAGCGGCGAAAGCACAGATACGCAGTATTTT; CDR3: CASGESTDTQYF
length: 15; J: TRBJ2-5; size: .; D: .; V: TRBV10-3; DNA: TGTGCCATCAGTGACTCGATTGCAGGTCAAGAGACCCAGTACTTC; CDR3: CAISDSIAGQETQYF
length: 13; J: TRBJ2-5; size: .; D: TRBD1; V: TRBV29-1; DNA: TGCAGCATAACTCCGGGACAGATCTCCACCCAGTACTTC; CDR3: CSITPGQISTQYF
length: 11; J: TRBJ1-5; size: .; D: .; V: TRBV30; DNA: TGTGCCTGGAGTGTAGGTCAGCCCCAGCATTTT; CDR3: CAWSVGQPQHF
length: 18; J: TRBJ2-1; size: .; D: TRBD2; V: TRBV4-2; DNA: TGTGCCAGCAGCCAAGATGATGCGGGACTAGCGGACTACAATGAGCAGTTCTTC; CDR3: CASSQDDAGLADYNEQFF